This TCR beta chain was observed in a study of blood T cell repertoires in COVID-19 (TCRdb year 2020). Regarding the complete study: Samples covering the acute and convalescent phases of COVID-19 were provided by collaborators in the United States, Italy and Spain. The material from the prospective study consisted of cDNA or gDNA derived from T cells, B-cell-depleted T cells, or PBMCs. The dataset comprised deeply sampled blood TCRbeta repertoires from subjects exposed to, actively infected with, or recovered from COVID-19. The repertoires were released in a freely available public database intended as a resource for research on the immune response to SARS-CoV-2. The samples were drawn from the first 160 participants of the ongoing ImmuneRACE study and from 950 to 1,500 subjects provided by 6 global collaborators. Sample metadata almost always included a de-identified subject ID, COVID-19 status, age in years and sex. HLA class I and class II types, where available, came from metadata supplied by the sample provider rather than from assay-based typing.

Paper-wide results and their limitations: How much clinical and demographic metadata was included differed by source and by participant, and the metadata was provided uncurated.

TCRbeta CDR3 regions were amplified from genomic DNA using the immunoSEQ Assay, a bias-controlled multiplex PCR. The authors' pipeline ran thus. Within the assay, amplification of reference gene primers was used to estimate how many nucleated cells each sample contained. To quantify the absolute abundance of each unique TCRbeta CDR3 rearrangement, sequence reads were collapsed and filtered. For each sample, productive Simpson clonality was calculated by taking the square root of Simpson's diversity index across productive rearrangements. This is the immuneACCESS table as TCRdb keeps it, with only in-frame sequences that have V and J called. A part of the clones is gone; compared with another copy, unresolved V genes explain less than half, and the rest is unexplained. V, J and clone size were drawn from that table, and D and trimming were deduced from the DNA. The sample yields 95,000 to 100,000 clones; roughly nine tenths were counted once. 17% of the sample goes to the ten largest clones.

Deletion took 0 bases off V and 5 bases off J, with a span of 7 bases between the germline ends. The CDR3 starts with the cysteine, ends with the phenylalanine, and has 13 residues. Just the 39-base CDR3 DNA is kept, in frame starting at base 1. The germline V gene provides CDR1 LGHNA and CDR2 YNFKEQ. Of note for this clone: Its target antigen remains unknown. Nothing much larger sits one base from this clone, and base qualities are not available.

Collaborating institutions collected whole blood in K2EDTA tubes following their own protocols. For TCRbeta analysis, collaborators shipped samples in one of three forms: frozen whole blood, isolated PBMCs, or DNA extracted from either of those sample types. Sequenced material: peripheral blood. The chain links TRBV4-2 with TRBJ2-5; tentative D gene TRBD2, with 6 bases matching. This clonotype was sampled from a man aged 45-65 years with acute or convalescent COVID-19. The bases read TGTGCCAGCAGCCAAGATGGGAGGGAGACCCAGTACTTC. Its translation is CASSQDGRETQYF.